This entry is about one T cell receptor beta chain. CDR3 length equals 15 residues. V was clipped by 5 bases and J by 4 bases, with 18 bases between them. These data belong to a study of T cells in Graves' hyperthyroidism and ophthalmopathy. A Clinical Activity Score of at least 3, a NOSPECS grade of at least 4 and a duration under 3 months were recorded in the ophthalmopathy patients. Amplification of TCR beta CDR3 regions was performed using RNA transcripts as template. The TCR CDR3 was amplified in a first-round RT-PCR using the HTBI primer set. Via MiXCR, TCRdb re-called the multiplex PCR reads, giving one row per CDR3 protein. Of under 550,000 distinct CDR3 sequences listed, 15% to 20% are singletons.

The sequenced material came from blood. This sequence originates from a man aged 35 to 55 with Graves' ophthalmopathy. The rearrangement links TRBV12-3 or TRBV12-4 to TRBJ2-7; the D gene is possibly TRBD2 (5 bases). The CDR3 loop reads CASSPGLTTGYEQYF. The DNA for the CDR3 is TGTGCCAGCAGTCCAGGACTTACAACGGGGTACGAGCAGTACTTC.